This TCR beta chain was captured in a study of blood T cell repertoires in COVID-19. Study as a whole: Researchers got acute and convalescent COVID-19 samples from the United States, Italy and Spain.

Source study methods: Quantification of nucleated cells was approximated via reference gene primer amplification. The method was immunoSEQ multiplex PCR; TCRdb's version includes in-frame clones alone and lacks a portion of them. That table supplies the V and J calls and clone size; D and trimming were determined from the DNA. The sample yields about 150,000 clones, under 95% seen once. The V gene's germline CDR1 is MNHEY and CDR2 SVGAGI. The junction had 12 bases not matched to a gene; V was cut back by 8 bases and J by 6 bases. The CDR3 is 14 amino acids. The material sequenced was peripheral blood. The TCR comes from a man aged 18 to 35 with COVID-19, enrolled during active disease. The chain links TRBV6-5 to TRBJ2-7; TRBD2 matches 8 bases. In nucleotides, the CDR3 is TGTGCCAGCCGTACGCGGGAGGCCCCCGTCGAGCAGTACTTC. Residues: CASRTREAPVEQYF.